These 24 T cell receptor beta chains were all obtained from the same sample, sequenced in a study of blood T cell repertoires in COVID-19. Sequencing used immunoSEQ multiplex PCR; TCRdb keeps in-frame clones, though not all of them. The table includes about 140,000 clones, around 80% detected once. Sequencing used PBMCs or T cells enriched from blood (not recorded which). All receptors come from a woman aged 18-29 years who had been exposed to COVID-19.

The chain combines TRBV9 with TRBJ1-6; 7 nucleotides agree with TRBD1. Germline CDR1 reads SGDLS; CDR2 reads YYNGEE. The CDR3 runs to 15 residues. V gave up 0 bases and J gave up 7 bases; unmatched junction bases: 4. The DNA of the CDR3 is TGTGCCAGCAGCGTAGGGGACAGAACCAATTCACCCCTCCACTTT. Its protein is CASSVGDRTNSPLHF.

This clone was seen only a few times. The J gene is TRBJ1-2, the V gene TRBV3-1 (or the pseudogene TRBV3-2); D perhaps matches TRBD1 (6 bases). Trimming removed 4 bases from V and 0 bases from J, with 9 bases in between. The CDR3 runs 14 residues. Germline V gives CDR1 LGHDT, CDR2 YNNKEL (reference sequence). This CDR3 reads CASSPQGPNYGYTF. Here the CDR3 DNA reads TGTGCCAGCAGCCCGCAGGGGCCTAACTATGGCTACACCTTC.

The gene calls are TRBV18 and TRBJ2-2; 8 nucleotides align to TRBD2. V lost 5 bases, J lost 1 base, and 3 bases stayed unmatched. The CDR3 is 15 residues long. Germline V gene lookup returns CDR1 KGHSH and CDR2 LQKENI. CDR3 sequence (DNA): TGTGCCAGCTCATCGGGACTAGTGAACACCGGGGAGCTGTTTTTT. Its protein product is CASSSGLVNTGELFF.

This clone was observed once. V gene TRBV12-3 or TRBV12-4 combines with J gene TRBJ1-2; D is undetermined. V shed 6 bases and J shed 2 bases, with 7 bases lying between them. The length of the CDR3 is 12 residues. The CDR3 here is CASSPTNYGYTF. The CDR3 nucleotides are TGTGCCAGCAGCCCGACAAACTATGGCTACACCTTC.

The count of this clone is one. This chain joins TRBV27 and TRBJ1-1, with D unclear. With 7 bases removed from V and 1 base from J, the gap between germline ends came to 7 bases. Germline-derived CDR1 and CDR2 are MNHEY and SMNVEV (reference sequence). CDR3 length: 12 amino acids. The CDR3 DNA is TGTGCCAGCACAGGTCCGAACACTGAAGCTTTCTTT. Translated: CASTGPNTEAFF.

The chain links TRBV29-1 to TRBJ2-3, with 13 bases that match TRBD2. The V gene end was trimmed by 7 bases and the J gene end by 4 bases; junction bases not matched to a gene: 5. From germline, CDR1 is SQVTM and CDR2 ANQGSEA. The CDR3 length is 14 residues. CDR3 residues: CSARTSGSSDTQYF. CDR3 in DNA: TGCAGCGCTCGGACTAGCGGGAGCTCAGATACGCAGTATTTT.

The chain carries TRBV29-1 and TRBJ1-5, with D unresolved. The V gene's germline CDR1 is SQVTM and CDR2 ANQGSEA. This CDR3 has 13 amino acids. V lost 0 bases to trimming and J lost 6 bases, with 9 bases between them. For the CDR3, the DNA is TGCAGCGTTGAAGATGCGGAGGGTCAGCCCCAGCATTTT. As protein: CSVEDAEGQPQHF.

This chain links TRBV11-3 with TRBJ2-2; 8 bases fit TRBD2. J lost 6 bases, V lost 5 bases, and 5 bases had no gene match. This CDR3 has 14 amino acids. Germline V lookup: CDR1 SGHNT, CDR2 YENEEA. The CDR3 protein is CASSQTSVSGELFF. The CDR3 nucleotides are TGTGCCAGCAGCCAGACTAGCGTCTCCGGGGAGCTGTTTTTT.

This clone appeared once. V and J are TRBV5-1 and TRBJ2-3; the D gene is possibly TRBD1 (6 bases). Germline CDR1 SGHRS, CDR2 YFSETQ. V gave up 4 bases and J gave up 2 bases, with 17 bases separating them. The CDR3 covers 16 residues. The CDR3 is CASSVDSLPLTDTQYF. CDR3 nucleotides: TGCGCCAGCAGCGTGGACAGCCTACCACTCACAGATACGCAGTATTTT.

The rearrangement uses TRBV11-2 and TRBJ1-5, with 10 nucleotides matching TRBD1. V was pared by 3 bases and J by 2 bases, with 4 bases of the junction left unmatched. Germline V lookup: CDR1 SGHAT, CDR2 FQNNGV. The CDR3 spans 16 residues. CDR3 loop: CASSLSGTGGNQPQHF. The CDR3 bases are TGTGCCAGCAGCTTGTCCGGGACAGGGGGCAATCAGCCCCAGCATTTT. The full variable domain, with the rest looked up from reference TRBV11-2 and TRBJ1-5, is EAGVAQSPRYKIIEKRQSVAFWCNPISGHATLYWYQQILGQGPKLLIQFQNNGVVDDSQLPKDRFSAERLKGVDSTLKIQPAKLEDSAVYLCASSLSGTGGNQPQHFGDGTRLSIL.

The chain is built from TRBV28 and TRBJ2-7; 14 positions match TRBD2. The V and J ends lost 2 bases and 2 bases, in that order; junction bases with no gene match: 11. The germline V gene has CDR1 MDHEN and CDR2 SYDVKM. This CDR3 comprises 19 residues. CDR3 sequence: CASSLHAGLAGGGTYEQYF. The CDR3 DNA reads TGTGCCAGCAGTTTACATGCCGGACTAGCGGGAGGTGGGACCTACGAGCAGTACTTC.

This clone has just a few counts. The V gene is TRBV28, the J gene TRBJ1-6; possible D gene TRBD1, 5 bases. The germline V gene encodes CDR1 MDHEN and CDR2 SYDVKM. V lost 6 bases, J lost 7 bases, and 7 bases lay in between. The CDR3 runs to 12 residues. The CDR3 here is CASRPGNSPLHF. The CDR3 DNA follows: TGTGCCAGCAGACCAGGGAATTCACCCCTCCACTTT.

V gene TRBV2 combines with J gene TRBJ2-5; D remains unclear. V shed 2 bases and J shed 5 bases, with 6 bases lying between them. The CDR3 has 12 amino acids. Germline-derived CDR1 and CDR2 are SNHLY and FYNNEI. CDR3 sequence (DNA): TGTGCCAGCAGTGAAACGGTGGAGACCCAGTACTTC. This sequence encodes CASSETVETQYF. Variable domain in full (rest from reference TRBV2 and TRBJ2-5): EPEVTQTPSHQVTQMGQEVILRCVPISNHLYFYWYRQILGQKVEFLVSFYNNEISEKSEIFDDQFSVERPDGSNFTLKIRSTKLEDSAMYFCASSETVETQYFGPGTRLLVL.

The chain links TRBV4-3 to TRBJ2-1, with unresolved D. Germline assignment: CDR1 LGHNA and CDR2 YSLEER. Trimming removed 0 bases at V and 13 bases at J, with 19 bases between. There are 15 residues in the CDR3. As DNA, the CDR3 is TGCGCCAGCAGCCAAGAGTTCGTGTCCTTAACTAATCAGTTCTTC. This codes for CASSQEFVSLTNQFF.

The chain is built from TRBV28 and TRBJ1-6; D is undetermined. The germline V gene encodes CDR1 MDHEN and CDR2 SYDVKM. The germline V and J ends were trimmed by 2 bases and 0 bases, with 17 bases remaining between them. This CDR3 comprises 19 residues. The DNA for the CDR3 is TGTGCCAGCAGTTTAAGGGCGGGGAGCTCAAGCTCCTATAATTCACCCCTCCACTTT. Residues: CASSLRAGSSSSYNSPLHF.

This clone was counted between two and nine times. J is TRBJ2-2 and V is TRBV3-1 (or the pseudogene TRBV3-2), with 13 positions matching TRBD2. CDR3 size: 15 residues. Germline V CDR1 and CDR2: LGHDT, YNNKEL (reference sequence). V was clipped by 5 bases and J by 7 bases; unmatched bases: 4. CDR3 DNA: TGTGCCAGCAGCGCACTAGCGGGAGGGATCGGGGAGCTGTTTTTT. This codes for CASSALAGGIGELFF.

The CDR3 loop is CASSPDLKSGETQYF. For the CDR3, the DNA is TGTGCCAGCAGTCCGGACTTAAAAAGTGGGGAGACCCAGTACTTC. The chain links TRBV28 to TRBJ2-5, with D perhaps TRBD2 (5 bases). Germline loops: CDR1 MDHEN, CDR2 SYDVKM. The V end lost 5 bases, the J end lost 5 bases, and 18 bases lay between the germline ends. The CDR3 extends over 15 amino acids.

The DNA for the CDR3 is TGTGCCAGCAAGGGGGGGGGCGTAGGGCAAGAGACCCAGTACTTC. Protein sequence: CASKGGGVGQETQYF. V gene TRBV28 combines with J gene TRBJ2-5, with D tentatively TRBD2 (7 bases). The CDR3 is 15 residues long. V lost 7 bases to trimming and J lost 2 bases, with 17 bases between them. Germline V gene sequence: CDR1 MDHEN, CDR2 SYDVKM.

The chain recombines TRBV7-9 with TRBJ2-6; perhaps TRBD1 as D (6 bases). CDR3 length: 19 residues. Germline CDR1 is SEHNR and CDR2 is FQNEAQ (reference sequence). V gave up 4 bases and J gave up 0 bases, with 19 bases separating them. The CDR3 coding sequence is TGTGCCAGCAGCTCCCCCCGACAGGAGATATTCTCTGGGGCCAACGTCCTGACTTTC. It yields the protein CASSSPRQEIFSGANVLTF.

V is TRBV28 and J is TRBJ1-5; D is unresolved. CDR1 and CDR2 (germline): MDHEN, SYDVKM. The CDR3 totals 15 residues. With 5 bases removed from V and 2 bases from J, the gap between germline ends came to 13 bases. CDR3 sequence (DNA): TGTGCCAGCAGTCCCGGGTGGTGGGGCAATCAGCCCCAGCATTTT. Translation: CASSPGWWGNQPQHF.

V and J are TRBV6-5 and TRBJ2-1, with 10 bases matching TRBD1. This CDR3 contains 15 residues. Germline trimming cut 5 bases from V and 3 bases from J; bases unmatched to any gene: 4. The germline V gene encodes CDR1 MNHEY and CDR2 SVGAGI. CDR3 loop: CASSLRDRGYNEQFF. CDR3 nucleotide sequence: TGTGCCAGCAGTCTCCGGGACAGGGGCTACAATGAGCAGTTCTTC.

The chain recombines TRBV2 with TRBJ1-2; no reliable D call. CDR1 is SNHLY, CDR2 FYNNEI, per germline. Trimming stripped 8 bases from V and 2 bases from J, with 15 bases between. The CDR3 extends over 14 amino acids. The CDR3 loop reads CASQIAYKNYGYTF. The CDR3 DNA is TGTGCCAGCCAAATAGCATACAAGAACTATGGCTACACCTTC.

This clone was seen once. The V call is TRBV7-2, the J call TRBJ2-5, with 14 bases identical to TRBD2. The CDR3 length is 16 residues. The V segment lost 1 base and the J segment 13 bases; nucleotides outside the gene matches: 11. CDR1 and CDR2 from the germline V gene are SGHTA and FQGNSA. In DNA form, the CDR3 reads TGTGCCAGCAGCTTAGAACTGACTAGCGGGAGGGAAGAGAGGTACTTC. Protein: CASSLELTSGREERYF.

The genes are TRBV7-9 and TRBJ2-1, with TRBD2 identical over 12 bases. The trim removed 1 base at V and 3 bases at J, leaving 10 bases unmatched. The CDR3 totals 19 residues. Germline V gene sequence: CDR1 SEHNR, CDR2 FQNEAQ (reference sequence). CDR3 amino acids: CASSLDRLAGGGHYNEQFF. CDR3 nucleotide sequence: TGTGCCAGCAGCTTAGATAGGCTAGCGGGAGGGGGGCACTACAATGAGCAGTTCTTC.